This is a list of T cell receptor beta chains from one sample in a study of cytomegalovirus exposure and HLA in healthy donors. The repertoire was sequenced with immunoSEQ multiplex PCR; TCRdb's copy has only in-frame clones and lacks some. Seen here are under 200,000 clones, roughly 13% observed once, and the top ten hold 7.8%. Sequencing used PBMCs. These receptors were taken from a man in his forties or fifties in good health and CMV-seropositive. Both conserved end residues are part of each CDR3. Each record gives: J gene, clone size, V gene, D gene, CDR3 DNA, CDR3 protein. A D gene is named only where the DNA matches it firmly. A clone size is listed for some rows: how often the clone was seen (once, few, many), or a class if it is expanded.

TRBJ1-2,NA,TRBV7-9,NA,TGTGCCAGCAGCTTGTCCCGAGACTATGGCTACACCTTC,CASSLSRDYGYTF
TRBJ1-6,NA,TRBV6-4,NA,TGTGCCAGCGGCGACAGAGCTAATTCACCCCTCAACTTT,CASGDRANSPLNF
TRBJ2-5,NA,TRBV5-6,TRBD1,TGTGCCAGCAGCTTGGTTTCAGGGGGCGCCGAGACCCAGTACTTC,CASSLVSGGAETQYF
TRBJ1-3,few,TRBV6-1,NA,TGTGCCAGCAGGTGGGAGATAAACTCTGGAAACACCATATATTTT,CASRWEINSGNTIYF
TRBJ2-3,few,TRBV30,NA,TGTGCCTGGAGTGGAGGCAGCACAGATACGCAGTATTTT,CAWSGGSTDTQYF
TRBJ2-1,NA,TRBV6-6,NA,TGTGCCAGCAGCCCCGGGACCGCGGGGTATGAGCAGTTCTTC,CASSPGTAGYEQFF
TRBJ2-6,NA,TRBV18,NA,TGTGCCAGCTCACCGCCCAGGGCTGGGGCCAACGTCCTGACTTTC,CASSPPRAGANVLTF
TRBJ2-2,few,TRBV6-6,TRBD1,TGTGCCAGCAGTGGGAACAGGGGCCCCGGGGAGCTGTTTTTT,CASSGNRGPGELFF
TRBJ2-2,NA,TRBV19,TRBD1,TGTGCCAGTAGTATAGCCTACAGGGGGAAGGCCGGGGAGCTGTTTTTT,CASSIAYRGKAGELFF
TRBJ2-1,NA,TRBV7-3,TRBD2,TGTGCCAGCAGCTCCCTAGCGGGGGGGCAGAATGAGCAGTTCTTC,CASSSLAGGQNEQFF
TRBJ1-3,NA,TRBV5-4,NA,TGTGCCAGCAGCTTGCGGGGAGCCGGAAACACCATATATTTT,CASSLRGAGNTIYF
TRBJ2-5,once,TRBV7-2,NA,TGTGCCAGCACCTCGGTGGGGGGGGCGGAGACCCAGTACTTC,CASTSVGGAETQYF
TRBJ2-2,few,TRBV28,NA,TGTGCCAGCAGTTTACGTCCCGGGGAGCTGTTTTTT,CASSLRPGELFF
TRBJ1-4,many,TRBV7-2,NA,TGTGCCAGCAGCCCGGACAGCAATAGAAATGAAAAACTGTTTTTT,CASSPDSNRNEKLFF
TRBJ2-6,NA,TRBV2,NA,TGTGCCAGCAGTGCAGTGGCTGGGGCCAACGTCCTGACTTTC,CASSAVAGANVLTF
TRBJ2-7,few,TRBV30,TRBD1,TGTGCCTGGAGTAAGGGGGCTCTTAACGAGCAGTACTTC,CAWSKGALNEQYF
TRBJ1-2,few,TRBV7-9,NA,TGTGCCAGCAGCCACTCCTGGACTGAAAACTATGGCTACACCTTC,CASSHSWTENYGYTF
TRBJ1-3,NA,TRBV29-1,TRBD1,TGCAACCGAGGGAGACAGGGGGCGGCGGGAAACACCATATATTTT,CNRGRQGAAGNTIYF
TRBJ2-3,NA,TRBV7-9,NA,TGTGCCAGCAGCTCATACCGGGACTTCCTTAGGGGCACAGATACGCAGTATTTT,CASSSYRDFLRGTDTQYF
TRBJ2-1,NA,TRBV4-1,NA,TGCGCCAGCAGCCAGGCGGAGGGTGATGAGCAGTTCTTC,CASSQAEGDEQFF
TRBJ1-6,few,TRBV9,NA,TGTGCCAGCAGTGGGGGGGATTCACCCCTCCACTTT,CASSGGDSPLHF
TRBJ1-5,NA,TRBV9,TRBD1,TGTGCCAGCAGCGTAGACGCAGGGGGCAGCAATCAGCCCCAGCATTTT,CASSVDAGGSNQPQHF
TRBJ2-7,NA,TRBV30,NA,TGTGCCTGGAGGGTCTCGGGACTTTCGGCCTACGAGCAGTACTTC,CAWRVSGLSAYEQYF
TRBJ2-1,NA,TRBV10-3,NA,TGTGCCATCAGTGTTGGACTGCAGAATGAGCAGTTCTTC,CAISVGLQNEQFF
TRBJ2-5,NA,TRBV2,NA,TGTGCCAGCAGGGCAACTACAGGGCAGCCAGAAGAGACCCAGTACTTC,CASRATTGQPEETQYF
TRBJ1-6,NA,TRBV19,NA,TGTGCCAGTAGTTCCCCGGGGGGAGACTATAATTCACCCCTCCACTTT,CASSSPGGDYNSPLHF
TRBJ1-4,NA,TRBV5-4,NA,TGTGCCAGCAGCTCCGCAGGGACTCCTAATGAAAAACTGTTTTTT,CASSSAGTPNEKLFF
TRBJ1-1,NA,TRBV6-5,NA,TGTGCCAGCAGTTACTCGATCAGGGCTGAAGCTTTCTTT,CASSYSIRAEAFF